Included here is one T cell receptor beta chain sequence, with context. Per the original methods: Counts of nucleated cells, estimated from reference gene primer amplification, were obtained. Clones were read by immunoSEQ multiplex PCR, and TCRdb kept only the in-frame ones, dropping some. From that table come the V and J calls and clone size; the DNA was used to work out D and trimming. The repertoire holds approximately 170,000 clones, with 70% to 90% as singletons. This sample is drawn from a study of blood T cell repertoires in COVID-19. Study context: The cDNA or gDNA used as material had been derived from T cells, B-cell-depleted T cells, or PBMCs.

Germline V gene lookup returns CDR1 MNHEY and CDR2 SVGEGT. The CDR3 has 15 residues. V was pared by 6 bases and J by 5 bases, with 8 bases of the junction left unmatched. Cohort placement rested on clinical history that participants reported themselves. This receptor was obtained from a woman in her forties or fifties who had recovered from COVID-19. The chain is built from TRBV6-2 or TRBV6-3 and TRBJ1-4; 8 nucleotides match TRBD1. The sequenced sample consisted of PBMCs or T cells enriched from blood (not recorded which). The CDR3: CASSPQGGKNEKLFF. The CDR3 DNA reads as TGTGCCAGCAGCCCACAGGGGGGAAAGAATGAAAAACTGTTTTTT.